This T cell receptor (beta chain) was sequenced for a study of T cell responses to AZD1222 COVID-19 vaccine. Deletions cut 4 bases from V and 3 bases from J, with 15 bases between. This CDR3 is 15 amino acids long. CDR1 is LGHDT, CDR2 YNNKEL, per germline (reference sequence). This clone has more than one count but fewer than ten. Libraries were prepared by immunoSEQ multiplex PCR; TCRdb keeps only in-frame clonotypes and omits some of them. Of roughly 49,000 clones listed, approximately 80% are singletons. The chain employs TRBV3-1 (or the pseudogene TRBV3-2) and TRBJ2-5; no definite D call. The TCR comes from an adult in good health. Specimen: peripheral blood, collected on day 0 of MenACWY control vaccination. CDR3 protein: CASSLRRSPKETQYF. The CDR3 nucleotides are TGTGCCAGCAGCCTCCGGAGATCTCCCAAAGAGACCCAGTACTTC.